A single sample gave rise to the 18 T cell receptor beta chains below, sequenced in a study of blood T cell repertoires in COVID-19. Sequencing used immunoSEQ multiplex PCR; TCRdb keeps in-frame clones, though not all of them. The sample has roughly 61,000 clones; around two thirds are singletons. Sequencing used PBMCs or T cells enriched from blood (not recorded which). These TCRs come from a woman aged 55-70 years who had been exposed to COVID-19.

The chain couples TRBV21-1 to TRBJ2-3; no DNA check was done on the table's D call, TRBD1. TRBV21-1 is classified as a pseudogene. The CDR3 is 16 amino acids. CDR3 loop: CASSKVRDTITDTQYF. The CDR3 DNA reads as TGTGCCAGCAGCAAAGTTAGGGACACGATCACAGATACGCAGTATTTT.

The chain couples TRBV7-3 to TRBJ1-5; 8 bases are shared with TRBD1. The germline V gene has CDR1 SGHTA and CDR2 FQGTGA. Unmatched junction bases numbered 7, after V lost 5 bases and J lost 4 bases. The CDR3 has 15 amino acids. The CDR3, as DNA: TGTGCCAGCAGCCCTGGACAGGGAAAGAATCAGCCCCAGCATTTT. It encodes CASSPGQGKNQPQHF.

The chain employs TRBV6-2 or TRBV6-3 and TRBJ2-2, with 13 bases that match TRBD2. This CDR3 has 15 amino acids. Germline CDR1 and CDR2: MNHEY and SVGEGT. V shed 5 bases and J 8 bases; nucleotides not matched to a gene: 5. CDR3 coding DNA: TGTGCCAGCAGTGGACTAGCGGGAGCCTCGGGGGAGCTGTTTTTT. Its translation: CASSGLAGASGELFF.

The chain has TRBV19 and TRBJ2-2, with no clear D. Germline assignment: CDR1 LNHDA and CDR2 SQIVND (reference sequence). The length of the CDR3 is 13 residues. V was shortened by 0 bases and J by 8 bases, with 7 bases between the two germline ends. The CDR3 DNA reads TGTGCCAGTAGTATAGATCTTCTGGGGGAGCTGTTTTTT. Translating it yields CASSIDLLGELFF.

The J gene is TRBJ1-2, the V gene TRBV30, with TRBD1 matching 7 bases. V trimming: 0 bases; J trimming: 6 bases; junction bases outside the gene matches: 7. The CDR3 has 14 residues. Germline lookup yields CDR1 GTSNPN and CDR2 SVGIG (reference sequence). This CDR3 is CAWSVNRGTHGYTF. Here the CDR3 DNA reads TGTGCCTGGAGTGTAAACAGGGGAACCCATGGCTACACCTTC. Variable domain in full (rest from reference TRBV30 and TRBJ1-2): SQTIHQWPATLVQPVGSPLSLECTVEGTSNPNLYWYRQAAGRGLQLLFYSVGIGQISSEVPQNLSASRPQDRQFILSSKKLLLSDSGFYLCAWSVNRGTHGYTFGSGTRLTVV.

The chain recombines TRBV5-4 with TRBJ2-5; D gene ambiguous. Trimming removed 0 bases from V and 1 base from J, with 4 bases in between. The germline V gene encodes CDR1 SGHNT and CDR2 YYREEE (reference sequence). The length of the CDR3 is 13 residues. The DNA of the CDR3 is TGTGCCAGCAGCTTGGACAGCCAAGAGACCCAGTACTTC. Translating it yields CASSLDSQETQYF.

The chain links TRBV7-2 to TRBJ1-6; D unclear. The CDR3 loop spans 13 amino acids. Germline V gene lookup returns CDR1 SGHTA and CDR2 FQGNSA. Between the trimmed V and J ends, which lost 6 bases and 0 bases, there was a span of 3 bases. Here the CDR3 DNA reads TGTGCCAGCAGGAGCTCCTATAATTCACCCCTCCACTTT. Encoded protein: CASRSSYNSPLHF.

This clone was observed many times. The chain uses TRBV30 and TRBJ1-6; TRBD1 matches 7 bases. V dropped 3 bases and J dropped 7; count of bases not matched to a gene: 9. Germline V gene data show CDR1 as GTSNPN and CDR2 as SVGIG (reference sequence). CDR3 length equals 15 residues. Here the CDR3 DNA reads TGTGCCTGGAGACCGAGACAGGGCATGAATTCACCCCTCCACTTT. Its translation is CAWRPRQGMNSPLHF.

The CDR3 nucleotides read TGTGCCAGCAGCTTTCGGGGGGTGGCATCCTACGAGCAGTACTTC. It specifies CASSFRGVASYEQYF. V and J are TRBV5-6 and TRBJ2-7; 7 positions match TRBD2. Germline-derived CDR1 and CDR2 are SGHDT and YYEEEE. The CDR3 contains 15 residues. V dropped 2 bases and J dropped 1; count of bases not matched to a gene: 6.

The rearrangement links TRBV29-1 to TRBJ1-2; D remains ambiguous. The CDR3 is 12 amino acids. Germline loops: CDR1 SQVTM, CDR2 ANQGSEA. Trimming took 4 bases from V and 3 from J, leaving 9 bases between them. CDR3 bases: TGCAGCGTTGCGAGGACTGACTATGGCTACACCTTC. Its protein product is CSVARTDYGYTF. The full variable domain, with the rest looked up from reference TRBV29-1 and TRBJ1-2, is SAVISQKPSRDICQRGTSLTIQCQVDSQVTMMFWYRQQPGQSLTLIATANQGSEATYESGFVIDKFPISRPNLTFSTLTVSNMSPEDSSIYLCSVARTDYGYTFGSGTRLTVV.

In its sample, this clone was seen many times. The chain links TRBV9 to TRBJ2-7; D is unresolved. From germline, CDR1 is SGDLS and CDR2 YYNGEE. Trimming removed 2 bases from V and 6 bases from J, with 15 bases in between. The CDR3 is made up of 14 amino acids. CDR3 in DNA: TGTGCCAGCAGCGTTCTCGCAATGGCAGGCGAGCAGTACTTC. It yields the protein CASSVLAMAGEQYF. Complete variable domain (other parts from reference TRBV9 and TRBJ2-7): DSGVTQTPKHLITATGQRVTLRCSPRSGDLSVYWYQQSLDQGLQFLIQYYNGEERAKGNILERFSAQQFPDLHSELNLSSLELGDSALYFCASSVLAMAGEQYFGPGTRLTVT.

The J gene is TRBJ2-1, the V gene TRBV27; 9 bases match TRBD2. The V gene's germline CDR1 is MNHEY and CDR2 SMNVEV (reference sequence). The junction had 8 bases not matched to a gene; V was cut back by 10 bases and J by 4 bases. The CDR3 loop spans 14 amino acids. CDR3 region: CATRPLAGYNEQFF. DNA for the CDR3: TGTGCCACGAGGCCCCTAGCGGGGTACAATGAGCAGTTCTTC.

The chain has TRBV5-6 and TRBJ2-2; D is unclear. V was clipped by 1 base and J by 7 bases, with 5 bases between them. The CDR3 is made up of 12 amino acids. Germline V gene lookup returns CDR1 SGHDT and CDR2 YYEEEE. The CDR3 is CASSLRGGELFF. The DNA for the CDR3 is TGTGCCAGCAGCTTGAGAGGCGGGGAGCTGTTTTTT.

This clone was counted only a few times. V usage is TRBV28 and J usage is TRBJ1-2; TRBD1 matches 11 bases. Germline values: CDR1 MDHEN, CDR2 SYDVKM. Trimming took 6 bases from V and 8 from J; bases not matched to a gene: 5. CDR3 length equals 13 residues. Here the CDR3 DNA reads TGTGCCAGCAGGGACAGGGGGCGCGGGGGCTACACCTTC. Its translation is CASRDRGRGGYTF.

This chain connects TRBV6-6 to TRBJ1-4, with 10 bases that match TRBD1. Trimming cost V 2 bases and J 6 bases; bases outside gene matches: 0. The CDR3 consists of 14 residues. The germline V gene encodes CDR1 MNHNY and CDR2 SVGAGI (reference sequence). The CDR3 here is CASSYGTGDEKLFF. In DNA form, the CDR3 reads TGTGCCAGCAGTTACGGGACAGGGGATGAAAAACTGTTTTTT.

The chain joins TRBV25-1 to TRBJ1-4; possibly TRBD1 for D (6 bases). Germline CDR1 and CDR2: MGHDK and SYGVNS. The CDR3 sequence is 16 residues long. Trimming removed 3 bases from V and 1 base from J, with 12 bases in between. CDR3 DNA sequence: TGTGCCAGCAGTGACCGCTGGGGGCAAACTAATGAAAAACTGTTTTTT. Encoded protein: CASSDRWGQTNEKLFF. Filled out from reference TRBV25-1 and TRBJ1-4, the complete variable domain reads EADIYQTPRYLVIGTGKKITLECSQTMGHDKMYWYQQDPGMELHLIHYSYGVNSTEKGDLSSESTVSRIRTEHFPLTLESARPSHTSQYLCASSDRWGQTNEKLFFGSGTQLSVL.

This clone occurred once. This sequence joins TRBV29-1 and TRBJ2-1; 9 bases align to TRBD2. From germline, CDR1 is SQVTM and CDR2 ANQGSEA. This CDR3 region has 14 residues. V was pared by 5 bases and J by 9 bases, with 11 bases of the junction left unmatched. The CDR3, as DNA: TGCAGCGTTTTTGGACCGCGCGGGAGGGGTGAGCAGTTCTTC. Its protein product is CSVFGPRGRGEQFF.

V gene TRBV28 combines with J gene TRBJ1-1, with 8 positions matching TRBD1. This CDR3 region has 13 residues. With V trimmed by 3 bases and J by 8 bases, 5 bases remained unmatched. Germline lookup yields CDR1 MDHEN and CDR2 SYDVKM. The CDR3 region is CASSLDQGAEAFF. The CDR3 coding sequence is TGTGCCAGCAGTTTGGATCAGGGGGCAGAAGCTTTCTTT. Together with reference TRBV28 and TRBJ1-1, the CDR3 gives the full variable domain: DVKVTQSSRYLVKRTGEKVFLECVQDMDHENMFWYRQDPGLGLRLIYFSYDVKMKEKGDIPEGYSVSREKKERFSLILESASTNQTSMYLCASSLDQGAEAFFGQGTRLTVV.